The present T cell receptor beta chain was sequenced within a study of Ad26.COV2.S vaccination and SARS-CoV-2 variants (dated by TCRdb to 2020 to 2023). Concerning the study at large: Donors in the vaccine arm were drawn from COV1001, a multicentre, randomized, double-blind, placebo-controlled phase I-IIa trial testing Ad26.COV2.S in healthy adults. Ad26.COV2.S was given intramuscularly at 5x10^10 or 1x10^11 viral particles, as a single shot or as two shots 56 days apart. Sequencing of the TCRbeta repertoire served to evaluate the specificity and breadth of SARS-CoV-2-reactive T cell receptors following Ad26.COV2.S vaccination. The TCR-sequenced set comprised approximately 32 samples: some 20 Ad26.COV2.S vaccine recipients, 5 placebo recipients and 8 SARS-CoV-2 convalescent individuals. Participants in the trial were split at random into five groups of five each, receiving low-dose or high-dose Ad26.COV2.S once or twice, or else placebo on both occasions. Blinding of investigators to trial group allocation was maintained during experiments and outcome assessment. Overall study outcomes, separate from this receptor: The study was not powered to compare responses between vaccine doses or regimens. Vaccine and placebo recipients had similar non-spike TCR breadth, a finding consistent with the vaccine containing only spike. After vaccination, spike-specific CD8+ and CD4+ T cell responses were reported to show substantial breadth. Higher spike-specific TCR breadth was observed in Ad26.COV2.S recipients than in placebo recipients (P = 0.0014). According to the authors, total T cell responses may have been underestimated by the TCR breadth and depth analyses.

The CDR3 sequence holds 18 residues, the cysteine and phenylalanine included. This entry keeps only the CDR3 DNA: 54 bases, framed from base 1. In the germline V gene (reference sequence), CDR1 corresponds to MNHEY and CDR2 to SMNVEV. The treatment or condition tag for this specimen amounts to: some 20 received Ad26.COV2.S at low or high dose, single or two shots; 5 received placebo; per-sample allocation not given. For vaccine and placebo recipients, repertoires were sequenced using samples collected on day 63 after the first injection. In Cohort 1b, some 25 adults aged 18-55 years were enrolled at a single site in Boston, USA, between 29 July and 7 August 2020. Ad26.COV2.S was a replication-incompetent adenovirus type 26 vector expressing a prefusion-stabilized SARS-CoV-2 spike protein from the original Wuhan strain. The immunoSEQ Assay was used to sequence TCRbeta CDR3 regions. After extraction, genomic DNA underwent amplification by bias-controlled multiplex PCR, followed by high-throughput sequencing. Concerning the study's data processing: To quantify the absolute abundance of every unique TCRbeta CDR3 region, sequences were collapsed and filtered. T cell fraction was estimated by normalization of TCRbeta template counts to usable DNA, with usable DNA being measured through amplification of reference genes present in all nucleated cells. Repertoire TCRs were annotated as SARS-CoV-2-specific by exact matching of V gene, CDR3 amino acid sequence and J gene to a known reactive TCR set. MIRA supplied the reference SARS-CoV-2 TCR set, which was filtered for enrichment in COVID-19-positive ImmuneCODE repertoires so that public or cross-reactive TCRs were removed. Based on the MIRA antigens, annotated TCRs were further analysed at the level of specific ORF or position within ORF. Depth was the summed frequency of annotated unique rearrangements, while breadth was defined as annotated unique rearrangements over total unique productive rearrangements. Two-sided Wilcoxon rank-sum tests were applied when comparing TCR breadth between groups. TCRdb holds this immuneACCESS table with in-frame rearrangements only. Some clones are missing; in checked studies, unresolved V genes explain under half, and the rest has no known cause. Clonal size and the V and J genes are those of that table, whereas D and trimming came from the DNA. The sample table records around 450,000 clones; nearly 90% of these occur just once. The top ten constitute 2% to 3% of the sample.

As for this clone: Which antigen it targets is not known. A junction end diverges from the germline sequence, so it may reflect a read error.

The V gene is TRBV27 and the J gene is TRBJ1-6, and perhaps TRBD1 as D gene, on 5 matching bases. Sequencing was performed on peripheral blood, taken in a trial of Ad26.COV2.S vaccine versus placebo. This sequence originates from a person between 18 and 60 years old who received the Ad26.COV2.S COVID-19 vaccine or a placebo. The CDR3 loop reads CASSLLARDLMATSSLHF. At the DNA level, the sequence is TGTGCCAGCAGTTTATTGGCGAGGGACCTAATGGCAACTTCATCCCTCCACTTT.